This TCR beta chain was captured in a study of blood T cell repertoires in COVID-19. V gave up 2 bases and J gave up 6 bases, with 11 bases separating them. CDR3 size: 13 residues. In germline, CDR1 is GTSNPN, CDR2 SVGIG (reference sequence). Sequenced by immunoSEQ multiplex PCR; TCRdb stores in-frame clones only, minus some. The sample yields 140,000 to 150,000 clones, around 90% seen once. This rearrangement joins TRBV30 to TRBJ1-5; D perhaps matches TRBD1 (6 bases). Sequencing input: peripheral blood. This sequence originates from a man between 60 and 75 years old with active or convalescent COVID-19. CDR3 amino acids: CAWSLQGFQPQHF. For the CDR3, the DNA is TGTGCCTGGAGTCTACAGGGCTTTCAGCCCCAGCATTTT.